A single T cell receptor (beta chain) is shown here with its context. What it recognizes is unknown. Distinct nucleotide sequences in the sample also encode this CDR3. Averaging approximately 0.11 L, one heparinised blood draw came from each individual donor. Sorting that relied on CD45RO/CCR7/CD25/CD127/CD95/CD27 yielded CD4+ naive, central memory, regulatory and stem cell-like memory cells. The source of the sample is a study of beta chain features in type 1 diabetes. Study-wide points: Insertions were fewer and deletions more numerous at VDJ junctions in type 1 diabetes patients. Across all four CD4+ subsets, people with type 1 diabetes showed modestly shorter TCRB CDR3s.

The whole isolated RNA underwent reverse transcription, so sequencing captured expressed TCRB transcripts. Only in-frame clones appear in the TCRdb table, and some are missing; sequencing was by immunoSEQ multiplex PCR. This sample yields approximately 280,000 clones, of which 14% to 15% are seen a single time; about 0.014% belongs to the top ten. Trimming removed 0 bases from V and 9 bases from J, with 4 bases in between. The CDR3 runs to 11 residues. Looked up from germline, CDR1 is SGHRS and CDR2 is YFSETQ. The rearrangement links TRBV5-1 to TRBJ2-1; D not certain. This TCR derives from a man aged 18 to 29 with type 1 diabetes. Sequencing input: naive CD4+ T cells from blood. CDR3 amino acids: CASSLEREQFF. For the CDR3, the DNA is TGCGCCAGCAGCTTGGAGCGTGAGCAGTTCTTC. The full variable domain, rest sourced from reference TRBV5-1 and TRBJ2-1, is KAGVTQTPRYLIKTRGQQVTLSCSPISGHRSVSWYQQTPGQGLQFLFEYFSETQRNKGNFPGRFSGRQFSNSRSEMNVSTLELGDSALYLCASSLEREQFFGPGTRLTVL.